Below are 18 T cell receptor beta chains sequenced from a single sample in a study of cytomegalovirus exposure and HLA in healthy donors. Data came from immunoSEQ multiplex PCR; TCRdb stores just in-frame clones and leaves some out. The sample includes under 80,000 clones, roughly 95% of them seen just once. Sequenced sample: PBMCs. Receptors were obtained from a woman between 18 and 29 years old in good health and CMV-seropositive.

The rearrangement joins TRBV27 to TRBJ2-5; TRBD1 aligns across 10 bases. V dropped 4 bases and J dropped 5; count of bases not matched to a gene: 4. Germline loops: CDR1 MNHEY, CDR2 SMNVEV (reference sequence). The CDR3 loop spans 14 amino acids. This CDR3 is CASSSRTGGETQYF. CDR3 nucleotides: TGTGCCAGCAGTTCACGGACAGGGGGTGAGACCCAGTACTTC.

V usage is TRBV7-2 and J usage is TRBJ1-2; no firm D call. CDR1 and CDR2 (germline): SGHTA, FQGNSA. V gave up 1 base and J gave up 5 bases, with 8 bases separating them. CDR3 length: 13 amino acids. The CDR3 spells CASSLDGKYGYTF. CDR3 coding DNA: TGTGCCAGCAGCTTAGACGGGAAGTATGGCTACACCTTC.

The chain links TRBV28 to TRBJ1-1; TRBD1 agrees at 8 bases. Germline V gene data show CDR1 as MDHEN and CDR2 as SYDVKM. The CDR3 loop spans 15 amino acids. V gave up 4 bases and J gave up 4 bases; unmatched junction bases: 8. CDR3 sequence reads: CASSSRQGTGTEAFF. CDR3 coding DNA: TGTGCCAGCAGTTCCCGACAGGGGACGGGCACTGAAGCTTTCTTT.

The V call is TRBV23-1, the J call TRBJ1-1; weak D call: TRBD1 (5 bases). TRBV23-1 is an ORF; its function is uncertain. The CDR3 loop spans 12 amino acids. Trimming removed 1 base at V and 11 bases at J, with 11 bases between. The CDR3 coding sequence is TGCGCCAGCAGTCAATGGGGGGGTTTGGCTTTCTTT. This codes for CASSQWGGLAFF.

The rearrangement links TRBV19 to TRBJ1-1; 9 nucleotides align to TRBD1. Germline V gives CDR1 LNHDA, CDR2 SQIVND (reference sequence). CDR3 length: 13 amino acids. Germline trimming cut 10 bases from V and 4 bases from J; bases unmatched to any gene: 7. The CDR3 nucleotides are TGTGCCACCAGGGACAGGGCGGGCACTGAAGCTTTCTTT. Residues: CATRDRAGTEAFF.

This clone was detected a few times. This chain joins TRBV7-2 and TRBJ1-1; D is unresolved. CDR1 is SGHTA and CDR2 is FQGNSA in the germline V gene. With 3 bases removed from V and 0 bases from J, the gap between germline ends came to 8 bases. The CDR3 is 14 amino acids. DNA for the CDR3: TGTGCCAGCAGCTTTAGCTTAGTGAACACTGAAGCTTTCTTT. Protein: CASSFSLVNTEAFF.

This chain uses TRBV2 with TRBJ2-2; no firm D call. CDR1 is SNHLY and CDR2 is FYNNEI in the germline V gene. The V and J ends lost 4 bases and 1 base respectively, with 7 bases between them. The CDR3 is 14 amino acids. CDR3 DNA sequence: TGTGCCAGCAGTGTTTATTGGAACACCGGGGAGCTGTTTTTT. This gives the protein CASSVYWNTGELFF. Full variable domain (missing parts from reference TRBV2 and TRBJ2-2): EPEVTQTPSHQVTQMGQEVILRCVPISNHLYFYWYRQILGQKVEFLVSFYNNEISEKSEIFDDQFSVERPDGSNFTLKIRSTKLEDSAMYFCASSVYWNTGELFFGEGSRLTVL.

This chain connects TRBV27 to TRBJ2-1, with 8 bases matching TRBD1. Germline loops: CDR1 MNHEY, CDR2 SMNVEV (reference sequence). The junction had 8 bases not matched to a gene; V was cut back by 2 bases and J by 5 bases. This CDR3 contains 16 residues. The CDR3 region has the DNA TGTGCCAGCAGTTTAGCCTCAGGGGGCGCTGACAATGAGCAGTTCTTC. It specifies CASSLASGGADNEQFF.

CDR3 nucleotides: TGTGCCAGCAGTTCGGACAGGGAGACAGATACGCAGTATTTT. Its translation is CASSSDRETDTQYF. The V call is TRBV28, the J call TRBJ2-3; TRBD1 matches at 8 bases. This CDR3 is built from 14 residues. Germline V gives CDR1 MDHEN, CDR2 SYDVKM. V gave up 4 bases and J gave up 3 bases; unmatched junction bases: 3. The full variable domain, in which reference TRBV28 and TRBJ2-3 provide the parts outside the CDR3, is DVKVTQSSRYLVKRTGEKVFLECVQDMDHENMFWYRQDPGLGLRLIYFSYDVKMKEKGDIPEGYSVSREKKERFSLILESASTNQTSMYLCASSSDRETDTQYFGPGTRLTVL.

The V gene is TRBV18, the J gene TRBJ1-4; 7 bases are a match to TRBD1. CDR1 KGHSH and CDR2 LQKENI come from the germline V gene. Germline trimming cut 5 bases from V and 3 bases from J; bases unmatched to any gene: 6. This CDR3 has 15 residues. The DNA for the CDR3 is TGTGCCAGCTCAACAAACAGGGGTTCTAATGAAAAACTGTTTTTT. It is translated as CASSTNRGSNEKLFF.

V is TRBV7-2 and J is TRBJ2-1; a weak D match, TRBD2 (5 bases). V lost 1 base to trimming and J lost 0 bases, with 13 bases between them. CDR1 and CDR2 (germline): SGHTA, FQGNSA. The CDR3 totals 17 residues. This CDR3 is CASSLVAGGSSYNEQFF. CDR3 bases: TGTGCCAGCAGCTTAGTTGCGGGTGGGAGCTCCTACAATGAGCAGTTCTTC.

This clone turned up a few times. The rearrangement joins TRBV5-8 to TRBJ2-7; the match to TRBD1 covers 10 bases. The CDR3 loop spans 16 amino acids. The germline gives CDR1 SGHTS, CDR2 YDEGEE. V lost 4 bases to trimming and J lost 1 base; unmatched junction nucleotides: 8. As DNA, the CDR3 is TGTGCCAGCAGCGCGGGACAGGGGTTTTGGTCCTACGAGCAGTACTTC. As protein: CASSAGQGFWSYEQYF.

The CDR3 spells CASSPDGVVKYF. CDR3 DNA sequence: TGCGCCAGCAGCCCGGACGGGGTGGTCAAGTACTTC. V and J are TRBV5-1 and TRBJ2-5; a weak D match, TRBD2 (5 bases). The germline V gene has CDR1 SGHRS and CDR2 YFSETQ. This CDR3 region has 12 residues. V lost 4 bases and J lost 12, with 16 bases in between.

CDR3 protein: CASSLTENTEAFF. CDR3 DNA sequence: TGTGCCAGCAGCTTAACTGAGAACACTGAAGCTTTCTTT. The chain couples TRBV11-3 to TRBJ1-1; no definite D call. CDR3 length equals 13 residues. Per germline, CDR1 SGHNT and CDR2 YENEEA. V dropped 2 bases and J dropped 1 base, with 5 bases sitting between them.

The rearrangement joins TRBV25-1 to TRBJ1-5; 9 positions agree with TRBD1. CDR1 MGHDK and CDR2 SYGVNS come from the germline V gene. The V and J ends lost 4 bases and 3 bases, in that order; junction bases with no gene match: 4. This CDR3 spans 15 amino acids. CDR3 DNA: TGTGCCAGCAGTGCGGGACAGGGATTCAATCAGCCCCAGCATTTT. Protein product: CASSAGQGFNQPQHF.

This chain links TRBV7-9 with TRBJ2-1, with D perhaps matching TRBD2 (6 bases). Germline V gene data show CDR1 as SEHNR and CDR2 as FQNEAQ (reference sequence). V dropped 7 bases and J dropped 4 bases, with 17 bases sitting between them. The CDR3 runs to 15 residues. DNA of the CDR3: TGTGCCAGCACCCAGACCGGGACTCCGTACAATGAGCAGTTCTTC. Its protein product is CASTQTGTPYNEQFF.

This chain joins TRBV4-3 and TRBJ1-2; 10 bases match TRBD1. V shed 4 bases and J 5 bases; nucleotides not matched to a gene: 19. The CDR3 has 19 residues. Germline CDR1 is LGHNA and CDR2 is YSLEER. The CDR3 region has the DNA TGCGCCAGCAGCCGGAATCGGGACAGGGGTCCTAACTTTGGGTATGGCTACACCTTC. Its protein product is CASSRNRDRGPNFGYGYTF.

The chain is built from TRBV30 and TRBJ1-3; 9 positions match TRBD1. The germline V gene has CDR1 GTSNPN and CDR2 SVGIG (reference sequence). With 2 bases clipped from V and 5 bases from J, the junction kept 7 bases outside the gene matches. The CDR3 covers 15 residues. CDR3 loop: CAWSRDRALRNTIYF. CDR3 in DNA: TGTGCCTGGAGTAGGGACAGGGCCCTCCGAAACACCATATATTTT.